The clone carrying this TCR beta chain was seen more than once but under ten times. Its antigen is unidentified. The CDR3 regions of TCR beta were amplified from RNA transcripts. With the HTBI primer set, the TCR CDR3 went through a first round of RT-PCR. A single record per CDR3 protein comes from TCRdb applying MiXCR to the multiplex PCR reads. The top ten hold less than 10% of the sample, which has about 360,000 distinct CDR3 sequences, 13% seen once. This entry comes from a study of T cells in Graves' hyperthyroidism and ophthalmopathy. Study background: Upon initial diagnosis and before any treatment, peripheral blood was collected. Study-level points and caveats: It was a median around 6 months before onset that the model predicted ophthalmopathy.

These patients, aged 18 to 65, had recently diagnosed hyperthyroidism lasting under 2 months. The CDR3 has 16 amino acids. CDR1 and CDR2 from the germline V gene are LNHNV and YYDKDF (reference sequence). Trimming took 0 bases from V and 2 from J; bases not matched to a gene: 6. The chain employs TRBV15 and TRBJ2-7; 8 nucleotides align to TRBD2. This receptor was identified in a young woman with Graves' hyperthyroidism. The material sequenced was blood. As DNA, the CDR3 is TGTGCCACCAGCAGAGATCTTCAGCGGGGGCCCTACGAGCAGTACTTC. Encoded protein: CATSRDLQRGPYEQYF.